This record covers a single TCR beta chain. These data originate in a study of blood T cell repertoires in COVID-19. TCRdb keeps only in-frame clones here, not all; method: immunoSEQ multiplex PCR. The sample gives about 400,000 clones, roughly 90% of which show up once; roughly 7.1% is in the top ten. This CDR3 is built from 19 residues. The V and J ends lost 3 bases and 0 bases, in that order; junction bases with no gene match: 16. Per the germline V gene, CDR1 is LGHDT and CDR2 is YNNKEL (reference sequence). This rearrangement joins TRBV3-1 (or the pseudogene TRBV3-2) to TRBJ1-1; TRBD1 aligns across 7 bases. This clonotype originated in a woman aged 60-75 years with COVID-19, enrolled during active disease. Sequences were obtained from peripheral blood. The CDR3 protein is CASSHLAPGQRGVNTEAFF. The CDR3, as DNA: TGTGCCAGCAGCCACCTAGCACCGGGACAGCGAGGGGTGAACACTGAAGCTTTCTTT.